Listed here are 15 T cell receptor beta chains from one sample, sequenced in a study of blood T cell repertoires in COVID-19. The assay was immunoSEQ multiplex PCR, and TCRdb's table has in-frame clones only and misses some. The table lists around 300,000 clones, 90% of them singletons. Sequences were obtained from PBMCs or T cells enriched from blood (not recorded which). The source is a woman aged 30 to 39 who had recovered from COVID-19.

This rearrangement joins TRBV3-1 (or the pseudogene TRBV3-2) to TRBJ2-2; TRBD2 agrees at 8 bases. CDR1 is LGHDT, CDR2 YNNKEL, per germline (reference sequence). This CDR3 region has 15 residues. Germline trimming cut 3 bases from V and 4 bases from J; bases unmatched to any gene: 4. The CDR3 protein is CASSQREAGTGELFF. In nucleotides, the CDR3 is TGTGCCAGCAGCCAGCGGGAGGCAGGCACCGGGGAGCTGTTTTTT.

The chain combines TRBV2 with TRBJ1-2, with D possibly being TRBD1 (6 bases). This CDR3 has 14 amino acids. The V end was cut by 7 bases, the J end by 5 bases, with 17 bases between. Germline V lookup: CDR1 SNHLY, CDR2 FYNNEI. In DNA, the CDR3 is TGTGCCAGCATGGAGGGGAGGGGGAGGTATGGCTACACCTTC. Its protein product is CASMEGRGRYGYTF.

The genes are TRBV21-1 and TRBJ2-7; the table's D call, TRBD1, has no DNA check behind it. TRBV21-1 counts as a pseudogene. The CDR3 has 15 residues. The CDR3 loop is CASSKGGPPTYEQYF. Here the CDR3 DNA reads TGTGCCAGCAGCAAAGGGGGGCCCCCTACCTACGAGCAGTACTTC.

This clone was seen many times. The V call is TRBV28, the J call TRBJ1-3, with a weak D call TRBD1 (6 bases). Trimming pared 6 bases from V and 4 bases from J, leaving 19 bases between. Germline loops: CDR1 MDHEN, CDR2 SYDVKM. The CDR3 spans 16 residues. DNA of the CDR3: TGTGCCAGCAGCAGCCCTTCCTCAGGGGTCGGAAACACCATATATTTT. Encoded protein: CASSSPSSGVGNTIYF. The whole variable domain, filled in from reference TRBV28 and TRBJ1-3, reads DVKVTQSSRYLVKRTGEKVFLECVQDMDHENMFWYRQDPGLGLRLIYFSYDVKMKEKGDIPEGYSVSREKKERFSLILESASTNQTSMYLCASSSPSSGVGNTIYFGEGSWLTVV.

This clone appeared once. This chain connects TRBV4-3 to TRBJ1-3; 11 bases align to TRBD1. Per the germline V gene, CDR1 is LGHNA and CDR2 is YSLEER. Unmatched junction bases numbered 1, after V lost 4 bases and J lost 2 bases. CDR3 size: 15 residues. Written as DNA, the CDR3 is TGCGCCAGCAGCCGGGACAGGGGGACTGGAAACACCATATATTTT. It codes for CASSRDRGTGNTIYF.

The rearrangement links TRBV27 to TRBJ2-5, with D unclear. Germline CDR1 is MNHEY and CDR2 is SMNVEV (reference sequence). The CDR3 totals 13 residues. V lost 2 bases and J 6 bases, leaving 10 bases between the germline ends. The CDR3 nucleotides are TGTGCCAGCAGTTTAGTTCCTTACAAGACCCAGTACTTC. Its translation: CASSLVPYKTQYF.

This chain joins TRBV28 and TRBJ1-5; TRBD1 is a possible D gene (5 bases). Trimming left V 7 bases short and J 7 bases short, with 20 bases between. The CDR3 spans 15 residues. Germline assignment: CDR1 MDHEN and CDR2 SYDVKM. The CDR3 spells CASTPVGRADQPQHF. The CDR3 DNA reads TGTGCCAGCACCCCCGTCGGCAGGGCCGACCAGCCCCAGCATTTT.

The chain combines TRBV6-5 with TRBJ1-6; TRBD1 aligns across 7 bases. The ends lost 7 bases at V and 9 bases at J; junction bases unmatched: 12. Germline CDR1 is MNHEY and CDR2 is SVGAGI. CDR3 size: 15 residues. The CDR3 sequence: CASNRDSLGRSPLHF. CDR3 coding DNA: TGTGCCAGCAACCGGGACAGTCTTGGTCGTTCACCCCTCCACTTT.

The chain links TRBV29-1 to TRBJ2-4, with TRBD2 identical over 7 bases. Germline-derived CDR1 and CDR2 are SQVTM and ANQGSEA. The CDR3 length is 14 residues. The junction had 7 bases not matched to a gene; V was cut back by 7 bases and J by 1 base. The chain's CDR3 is CSAEDGRAKNIQYF. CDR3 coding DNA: TGCAGCGCCGAGGACGGGAGGGCCAAAAACATTCAGTACTTC. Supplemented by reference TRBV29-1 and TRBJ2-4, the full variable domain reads SAVISQKPSRDICQRGTSLTIQCQVDSQVTMMFWYRQQPGQSLTLIATANQGSEATYESGFVIDKFPISRPNLTFSTLTVSNMSPEDSSIYLCSAEDGRAKNIQYFGAGTRLSVL.

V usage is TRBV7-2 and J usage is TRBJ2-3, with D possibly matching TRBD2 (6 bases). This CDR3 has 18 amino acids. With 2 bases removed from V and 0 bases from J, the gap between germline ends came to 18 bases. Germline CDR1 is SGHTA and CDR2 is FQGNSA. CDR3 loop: CASSLWEAGPYSTDTQYF. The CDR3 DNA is TGTGCCAGCAGCTTATGGGAGGCGGGACCTTATAGCACAGATACGCAGTATTTT. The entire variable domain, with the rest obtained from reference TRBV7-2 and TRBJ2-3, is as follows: GAGVSQSPSNKVTEKGKDVELRCDPISGHTALYWYRQSLGQGLEFLIYFQGNSAPDKSGLPSDRFSAERTGGSVSTLTIQRTQQEDSAVYLCASSLWEAGPYSTDTQYFGPGTRLTVL.

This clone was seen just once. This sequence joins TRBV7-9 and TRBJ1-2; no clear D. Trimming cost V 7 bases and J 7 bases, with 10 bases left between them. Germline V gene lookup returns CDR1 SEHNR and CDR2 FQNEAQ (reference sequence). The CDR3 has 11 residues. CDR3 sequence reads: CASTNGSGYTF. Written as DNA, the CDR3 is TGTGCCAGCACGAACGGTAGTGGCTACACCTTC.

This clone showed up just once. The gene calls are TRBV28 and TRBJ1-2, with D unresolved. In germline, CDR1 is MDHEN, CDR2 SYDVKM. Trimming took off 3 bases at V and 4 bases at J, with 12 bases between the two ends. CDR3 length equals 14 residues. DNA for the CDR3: TGTGCCAGCAGTTTGCGGGTAGCGGGCTATGGCTACACCTTC. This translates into CASSLRVAGYGYTF.

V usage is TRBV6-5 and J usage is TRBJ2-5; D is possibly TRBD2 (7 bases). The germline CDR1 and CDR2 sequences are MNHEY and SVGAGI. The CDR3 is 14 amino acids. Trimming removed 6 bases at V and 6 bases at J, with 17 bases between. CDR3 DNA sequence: TGTGCCAGCAGGAGGGGGGGGAGGGGACAGACCCAGTACTTC. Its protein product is CASRRGGRGQTQYF.

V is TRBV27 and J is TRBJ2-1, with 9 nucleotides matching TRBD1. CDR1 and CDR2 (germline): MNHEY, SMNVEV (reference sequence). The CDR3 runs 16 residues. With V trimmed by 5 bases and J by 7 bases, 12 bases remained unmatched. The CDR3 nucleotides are TGTGCCAGCAGTCCCGACAGGGGGGAGGGCGGAAATGAGCAGTTCTTC. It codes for CASSPDRGEGGNEQFF.

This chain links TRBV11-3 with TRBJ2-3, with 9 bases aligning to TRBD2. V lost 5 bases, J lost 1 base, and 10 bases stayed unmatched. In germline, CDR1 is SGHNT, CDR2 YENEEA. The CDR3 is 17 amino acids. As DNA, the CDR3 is TGTGCCAGCAGCCCCGGAGCGGGAGGAGTCGGCACAGATACGCAGTATTTT. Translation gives CASSPGAGGVGTDTQYF.